Below, 9 T cell receptor beta chains from the same sample are listed, as sequenced in a study of CD8+ T cells in alopecia areata. Investigators isolated RNA and reverse transcribed it into cDNA to act as the sequencing template. Assay: immunoSEQ multiplex PCR; the TCRdb copy retains only in-frame clones and omits some. The profile covers about 170,000 clones, with less than 80% appearing a single time and about an eighth taken by the ten largest. Sequenced here: CD8+ T cells sorted from blood, sampled at week 0. The receptor source for this set is a human donor with alopecia areata.

The V and J genes are TRBV19 and TRBJ2-1; TRBD1 might be the D (6 bases). The germline V gene encodes CDR1 LNHDA and CDR2 SQIVND (reference sequence). V lost 6 bases and J 0 bases, leaving 12 bases between the germline ends. The CDR3 runs to 15 residues. The CDR3 DNA sequence: TGTGCCAGTAGGCTACAGGGAAACTCCTACAATGAGCAGTTCTTC. As protein: CASRLQGNSYNEQFF.

The chain links TRBV5-1 to TRBJ2-1; 10 positions agree with TRBD2. The germline gives CDR1 SGHRS, CDR2 YFSETQ. This CDR3 contains 13 residues. V lost 2 bases to trimming and J lost 10 bases; unmatched junction nucleotides: 3. CDR3 nucleotide sequence: TGCGCCAGCAGCTTAGCGGGGGGGCTCGAGCAGTTCTTC. Protein: CASSLAGGLEQFF.

V gene TRBV5-6 combines with J gene TRBJ1-2; 8 positions agree with TRBD1. The CDR3 spans 13 residues. Germline V gene sequence: CDR1 SGHDT, CDR2 YYEEEE. V dropped 4 bases and J dropped 8; count of bases not matched to a gene: 7. The CDR3 reads CASSPGGAEGYTF. The CDR3 region has the DNA TGTGCCAGCAGCCCAGGGGGCGCGGAAGGCTACACCTTC.

The rearrangement links TRBV15 to TRBJ2-5; D remains unclear. V lost 3 bases and J lost 2, with 10 bases in between. CDR3 size: 14 residues. Germline CDR1 is LNHNV and CDR2 is YYDKDF (reference sequence). CDR3: CATSSVLAQETQYF. The CDR3 DNA follows: TGTGCCACCAGCAGTGTACTCGCTCAAGAGACCCAGTACTTC.

The rearrangement joins TRBV7-9 to TRBJ2-7; tentatively, D is TRBD1 (6 bases). V was trimmed by 3 bases and J by 13 bases, leaving 13 bases between them. Germline CDR1 reads SEHNR; CDR2 reads FQNEAQ (reference sequence). The CDR3 consists of 11 residues. The DNA of the CDR3 is TGTGCCAGCAGCTTCCAAGGGGGTCCCTACTTC. Protein product: CASSFQGGPYF.

This clone was observed a few times. The chain carries TRBV4-1 and TRBJ1-5, with D unclear. The ends were cut back, 4 bases at V and 6 bases at J, with 10 bases in the middle. This CDR3 comprises 13 residues. The germline gives CDR1 MGHRA, CDR2 YSYEKL. The CDR3 DNA reads TGCGCCAGCAGCCTCCAGCGGGGTCAGCCCCAGCATTTT. This encodes CASSLQRGQPQHF.

This rearrangement joins TRBV13 to TRBJ2-3; 7 nucleotides line up with TRBD2. Germline CDR1 is PRHDT and CDR2 is FYEKMQ (reference sequence). V lost 5 bases, J lost 6 bases, and 8 bases stayed unmatched. This CDR3 has 14 amino acids. The CDR3 sequence: CASSGGDSSDTQYF. DNA for the CDR3: TGTGCCAGCAGCGGGGGGGACTCAAGCGATACGCAGTATTTT.

This clone was found a few times. V usage is TRBV2 and J usage is TRBJ1-6, with D possibly TRBD1 on 5 matching bases. Deletions cut 3 bases from V and 7 bases from J, with 13 bases between. CDR1 SNHLY and CDR2 FYNNEI come from the germline V gene. The CDR3 covers 15 residues. As DNA, the CDR3 is TGTGCCAGCAGTGACAGTCAGGGAAGAAATTCACCCCTCCACTTT. As protein: CASSDSQGRNSPLHF.

The chain combines TRBV29-1 with TRBJ2-1, with D possibly TRBD2 on 7 matching bases. V lost 4 bases, J lost 1 base, and 20 bases lay in between. The CDR3 contains 17 residues. Per germline, CDR1 SQVTM and CDR2 ANQGSEA. This chain's CDR3 is CSVVGAGAGTSYNEQFF. CDR3 coding DNA: TGCAGCGTTGTAGGCGCGGGGGCCGGGACTTCCTACAATGAGCAGTTCTTC.